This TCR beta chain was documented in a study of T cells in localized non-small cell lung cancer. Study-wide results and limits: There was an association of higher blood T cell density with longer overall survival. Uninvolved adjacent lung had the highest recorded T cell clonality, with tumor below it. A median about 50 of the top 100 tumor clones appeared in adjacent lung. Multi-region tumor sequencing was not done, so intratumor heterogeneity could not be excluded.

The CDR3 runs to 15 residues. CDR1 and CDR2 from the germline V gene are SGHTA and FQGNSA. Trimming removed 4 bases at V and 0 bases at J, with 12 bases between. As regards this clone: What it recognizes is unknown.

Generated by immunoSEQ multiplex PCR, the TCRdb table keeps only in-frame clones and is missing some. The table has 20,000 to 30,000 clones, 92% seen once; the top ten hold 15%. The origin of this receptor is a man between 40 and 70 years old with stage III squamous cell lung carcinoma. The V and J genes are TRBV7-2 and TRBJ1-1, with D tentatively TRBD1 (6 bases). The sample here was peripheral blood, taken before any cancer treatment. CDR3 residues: CASSSGAGMNTEAFF. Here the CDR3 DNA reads TGTGCCAGCAGCTCGGGGGCTGGGATGAACACTGAAGCTTTCTTT.